The 6 T cell receptor beta chains reported below all come from one sample, sequenced in a study of blood T cell repertoires in COVID-19. Method: immunoSEQ multiplex PCR; TCRdb's copy keeps in-frame clones and lacks some. The sample holds around 180,000 clones, 80% to 90% seen once. The specimen sequenced was peripheral blood. The receptors were gathered from a man aged 40-50 years with active or convalescent COVID-19.

This clone occurred a few times. This chain uses TRBV19 with TRBJ2-5, with a possible D match to TRBD2 (6 bases). The V and J ends lost 3 bases and 2 bases respectively, with 13 bases between them. Germline V CDR1 and CDR2: LNHDA, SQIVND (reference sequence). CDR3 length equals 15 residues. CDR3 amino acids: CASSMISGRQETQYF. As DNA, the CDR3 is TGTGCCAGTAGTATGATATCGGGGAGGCAAGAGACCCAGTACTTC.

The rearrangement joins TRBV7-6 to TRBJ2-1; 9 bases are shared with TRBD1. V dropped 0 bases and J dropped 2; count of bases not matched to a gene: 2. This CDR3 region has 16 residues. Germline CDR1 and CDR2: SGHVS and FNYEAQ. DNA for the CDR3: TGTGCCAGCAGCTTAGCGGACAGGGGTACCTACAATGAGCAGTTCTTC. Its translation is CASSLADRGTYNEQFF.

This sequence joins TRBV28 and TRBJ1-5, with 11 bases fitting TRBD1. Looked up from germline, CDR1 is MDHEN and CDR2 is SYDVKM. The CDR3 consists of 15 residues. Trimming at V came to 6 bases and at J to 5 bases, leaving 6 bases not matched to a gene. The CDR3 DNA sequence: TGTGCCAGCAGGCCGGACAGGGGGCTCTATCAGCCCCAGCATTTT. As protein: CASRPDRGLYQPQHF.

The rearrangement links TRBV7-8 to TRBJ2-1; 8 bases align to TRBD1. Germline trimming cut 5 bases from V and 1 base from J; bases unmatched to any gene: 4. The CDR3 has 15 amino acids. The germline CDR1 and CDR2 sequences are SGHVS and FQNEAQ. CDR3 protein: CASSLRTGSYNEQFF. CDR3 nucleotides: TGTGCCAGCAGCCTCCGGACAGGGTCCTACAATGAGCAGTTCTTC.

V and J are TRBV11-1 and TRBJ1-2, with a possible D match to TRBD1 (5 bases). Germline CDR1 and CDR2: SGHAT and FQDESV (reference sequence). Trimming took off 5 bases at V and 3 bases at J, with 19 bases between the two ends. The CDR3 has 16 amino acids. CDR3 in DNA: TGTGCCAGCAGCCAAAGCCCGGGGCCGGGAGACTATGGCTACACCTTC. Its translation is CASSQSPGPGDYGYTF.

The chain has TRBV9 and TRBJ1-3; D not resolved. The CDR3 covers 12 residues. Between the trimmed V and J ends, which lost 2 bases and 3 bases, there was a span of 3 bases. The germline V gene encodes CDR1 SGDLS and CDR2 YYNGEE. The CDR3 coding sequence is TGTGCCAGCAGCGTCCATGGAAACACCATATATTTT. Translated, it gives CASSVHGNTIYF.